This passage covers 18 T cell receptor beta chains from one sample sequenced in a study of blood T cell repertoires in COVID-19. This table comes from immunoSEQ multiplex PCR, and its TCRdb copy is limited to in-frame clones, with some not included. The sample lists around 90,000 clones; 87% were seen once. The sequenced sample was peripheral blood. Receptors were obtained from a male donor with acute or convalescent COVID-19.

This chain connects TRBV28 to TRBJ1-1; D is perhaps TRBD1 (5 bases). Germline V gene sequence: CDR1 MDHEN, CDR2 SYDVKM. V gave up 7 bases and J gave up 0 bases, with 21 bases separating them. The CDR3 is 17 residues long. This chain's CDR3 is CASTTDNRRFMNTEAFF. CDR3 in DNA: TGTGCCAGCACCACGGACAACCGTCGGTTTATGAACACTGAAGCTTTCTTT. The complete variable domain, with remaining parts taken from reference TRBV28 and TRBJ1-1, reads DVKVTQSSRYLVKRTGEKVFLECVQDMDHENMFWYRQDPGLGLRLIYFSYDVKMKEKGDIPEGYSVSREKKERFSLILESASTNQTSMYLCASTTDNRRFMNTEAFFGQGTRLTVV.

The gene calls are TRBV15 and TRBJ1-4; TRBD1 aligns across 7 bases. Germline CDR1 reads LNHNV; CDR2 reads YYDKDF (reference sequence). Trimming at V came to 1 base and at J to 6 bases, leaving 5 bases not matched to a gene. The CDR3 covers 15 residues. The CDR3 sequence is CATSRGGQTYEKLFF. DNA for the CDR3: TGTGCCACCAGCAGAGGGGGACAGACTTATGAAAAACTGTTTTTT.

The chain couples TRBV24-1 to TRBJ2-5; possibly TRBD1 for D (6 bases). V was trimmed by 1 base and J by 1 base, leaving 12 bases between them. Germline CDR1 is KGHDR and CDR2 is SFDVKD. There are 16 residues in the CDR3. CDR3 DNA sequence: TGTGCCACCAGTGATTTCGGGCAGGGGCCCCAAGAGACCCAGTACTTC. This translates into CATSDFGQGPQETQYF.

This chain joins TRBV10-3 and TRBJ1-4; TRBD1 matches 8 bases. The V and J ends lost 4 bases and 1 base, in that order; junction bases with no gene match: 2. There are 15 residues in the CDR3. The germline V gene has CDR1 ENHRY and CDR2 SYGVKD. Here the CDR3 reads CAISGGQGTNEKLFF. The DNA for the CDR3 is TGTGCCATCAGTGGCGGACAGGGAACTAATGAAAAACTGTTTTTT.

The chain employs TRBV18 and TRBJ2-5; maybe TRBD2 (5 bases). The germline V gene encodes CDR1 KGHSH and CDR2 LQKENI. Trimming took off 3 bases at V and 5 bases at J, with 16 bases between the two ends. This CDR3 contains 15 residues. The chain's CDR3 is CASSPQMSGEETQYF. The CDR3 DNA sequence: TGTGCCAGCTCACCCCAAATGTCTGGGGAGGAGACCCAGTACTTC.

The rearrangement joins TRBV6-5 to TRBJ1-3; TRBD1 might be the D (6 bases). V lost 5 bases and J lost 2, with 13 bases in between. CDR3 length: 15 residues. Germline V gives CDR1 MNHEY, CDR2 SVGAGI. This CDR3 reads CASSKMQGTGNTIYF. The CDR3 DNA reads TGTGCCAGCAGTAAAATGCAGGGGACTGGAAACACCATATATTTT.

The V call is TRBV9, the J call TRBJ1-2; D might be TRBD1 (5 bases). V dropped 3 bases and J dropped 1 base, with 7 bases sitting between them. In germline, CDR1 is SGDLS, CDR2 YYNGEE. This CDR3 is 13 amino acids long. This CDR3 is CASSARDNYGYTF. In DNA, the CDR3 is TGTGCCAGCAGCGCCAGGGATAACTATGGCTACACCTTC.

The J gene is TRBJ1-2, the V gene TRBV5-1; D gene ambiguous. Germline V gives CDR1 SGHRS, CDR2 YFSETQ. V was pared by 2 bases and J by 4 bases, with 9 bases between. The CDR3 contains 13 residues. CDR3 protein: CASSFGEGYGYTF. DNA for the CDR3: TGCGCCAGCAGCTTCGGGGAGGGCTATGGCTACACCTTC.

The V and J genes are TRBV27 and TRBJ1-6, with D possibly matching TRBD1 (5 bases). Trimming shortened V by 7 bases and J by 0 bases, and 13 bases separated the two germline ends. This CDR3 region has 16 residues. Germline V gives CDR1 MNHEY, CDR2 SMNVEV (reference sequence). CDR3 residues: CASNGGGSSYNSPLHF. The CDR3 DNA reads as TGTGCCAGCAATGGTGGGGGGAGCTCCTATAATTCACCCCTCCACTTT.

The CDR3 reads CAISGAREYGYTF. CDR3 sequence (DNA): TGTGCCATCTCGGGAGCACGGGAATACGGCTACACCTTC. This sequence joins TRBV10-3 and TRBJ1-2; no clear D gene. V was trimmed by 8 bases and J by 8 bases, leaving 18 bases between them. The CDR3 sequence is 13 residues long. The germline V gene encodes CDR1 ENHRY and CDR2 SYGVKD.

The chain joins TRBV3-1 (or the pseudogene TRBV3-2) to TRBJ2-3; TRBD1 might be the D (6 bases). The length of the CDR3 is 17 residues. The V end was cut by 0 bases, the J end by 1 base, with 14 bases between. CDR1 and CDR2 from the germline V gene are LGHDT and YNNKEL (reference sequence). DNA for the CDR3: TGTGCCAGCAGCCAAGAACGGACAGTGGAACGCACAGATACGCAGTATTTT. It is translated as CASSQERTVERTDTQYF.

V gene TRBV5-1 combines with J gene TRBJ1-1, with 11 bases fitting TRBD1. CDR3 size: 15 residues. J lost 7 bases, V lost 0 bases, and 5 bases had no gene match. CDR1 is SGHRS, CDR2 YFSETQ, per germline. DNA of the CDR3: TGCGCCAGCAGCTTGGACCCCGGGACAGGGGGTGAAGCTTTCTTT. Translating gives CASSLDPGTGGEAFF. Drawing the rest from reference TRBV5-1 and TRBJ1-1, the complete variable domain is KAGVTQTPRYLIKTRGQQVTLSCSPISGHRSVSWYQQTPGQGLQFLFEYFSETQRNKGNFPGRFSGRQFSNSRSEMNVSTLELGDSALYLCASSLDPGTGGEAFFGQGTRLTVV.

CDR3 loop: CATSRDQVKTGGYTF. CDR3 in DNA: TGTGCCACCAGCAGAGATCAGGTGAAGACCGGTGGCTACACCTTC. The rearrangement uses TRBV15 and TRBJ1-2; D ambiguous. The CDR3 extends over 15 amino acids. Germline V gene lookup returns CDR1 LNHNV and CDR2 YYDKDF (reference sequence). The V and J ends lost 0 bases and 7 bases respectively, with 15 bases between them.

This chain links TRBV5-1 with TRBJ1-4; 8 nucleotides match TRBD1. Germline V gene data show CDR1 as SGHRS and CDR2 as YFSETQ. The CDR3 runs to 14 residues. The ends lost 4 bases at V and 7 bases at J; junction bases unmatched: 6. The CDR3 spells CASSPTDRGEKLFF. CDR3 coding DNA: TGCGCCAGCAGCCCCACCGACAGGGGTGAAAAACTGTTTTTT.

The CDR3 DNA sequence: TGCGCCAGCAGCTTGGGGTCTAGCGGGGGACACAATGAGCAGTTCTTC. Amino acids: CASSLGSSGGHNEQFF. The rearrangement uses TRBV5-1 and TRBJ2-1; TRBD2 matches at 10 bases. The germline gives CDR1 SGHRS, CDR2 YFSETQ. V shed 0 bases and J 5 bases; nucleotides not matched to a gene: 5. CDR3 length: 16 amino acids.

The chain employs TRBV27 and TRBJ2-7, with TRBD1 matching over 9 bases. V lost 2 bases, J lost 2 bases, and 7 bases stayed unmatched. CDR3 length: 16 residues. Germline V gives CDR1 MNHEY, CDR2 SMNVEV (reference sequence). The CDR3 is CASSLAGTGSPYEQYF. CDR3 DNA: TGTGCCAGCAGTTTAGCCGGGACAGGGAGTCCCTACGAGCAGTACTTC.

V usage is TRBV14 and J usage is TRBJ2-5; TRBD2 is a possible D gene (5 bases). CDR1 is SGHDN, CDR2 FVKESK, per germline. Trimming took off 1 base at V and 4 bases at J, with 13 bases between the two ends. The CDR3 extends over 15 amino acids. CDR3 DNA sequence: TGTGCCAGCAGCCAAGCCGCGGGTCGGGGAGAGACCCAGTACTTC. Translated, it gives CASSQAAGRGETQYF.

This chain connects TRBV4-1 to TRBJ1-4, with D perhaps TRBD1 (5 bases). This CDR3 contains 14 residues. Germline assignment: CDR1 MGHRA and CDR2 YSYEKL. V was trimmed by 1 base and J by 7 bases, leaving 10 bases between them. The CDR3 loop reads CASSQVYGGEKLFF. CDR3 DNA sequence: TGCGCCAGCAGCCAAGTATACGGGGGTGAAAAACTGTTTTTT.